The following is a TCR beta chain sequence with its context. This sample was taken from a study of technical replicates of blood from a few donors. The germline CDR1 and CDR2 sequences are MDHEN and SYDVKM. The V end was cut by 3 bases, the J end by 9 bases, with 14 bases between. CDR3 size: 13 residues. Libraries were prepared by immunoSEQ multiplex PCR; TCRdb keeps only in-frame clonotypes and omits some of them. The table has over 90,000 clones, nearly 97% seen once. The J gene is TRBJ1-1, the V gene TRBV28, with no clear D. Sequenced sample: T cells isolated from PBMCs. The TCR was taken from a human donor in good health. The CDR3 DNA follows: TGTGCCAGCAGTTTCGAGTGGGGAGAAAAAGCTTTCTTT. Translating gives CASSFEWGEKAFF.